The text below deals with one T cell receptor (beta chain). Each single cDNA molecule received a unique molecular identifier. TCRdb re-called the 5' RACE reads through MiXCR, storing one row per CDR3 protein. Among 50,000 or so distinct CDR3 sequences, 15% were seen once, and the ten largest hold over 8%. This specimen belongs to a study of early T cells in non-severe SARS-CoV-2 infection. Overall study: Sequencing targeted bulk RNA from unsorted whole blood, leaving chains unpaired.

V was cut by 4 bases and J by 2 bases, with 11 bases left in between. The CDR3 loop spans 14 amino acids. Germline V gives CDR1 SGDLS, CDR2 YYNGEE. Sequenced here: whole blood, sampled at baseline. This clonotype was sampled from an adult who was a healthcare worker with PCR-confirmed SARS-CoV-2 infection or an uninfected control (not recorded which). The V and J genes are TRBV9 and TRBJ2-3; D remains ambiguous. As DNA, the CDR3 is TGTGCCAGCAGCCGATCTCCAAACACAGATACGCAGTATTTT. Encoded protein: CASSRSPNTDTQYF.